Each of the 11 T cell receptor beta chains below was sequenced from the same sample in a study of Graves' ophthalmopathy and Graves' hyperthyroidism. The TCR beta CDR3 regions underwent amplification from RNA transcripts. RT-PCR was first run with HTBI primers, then multiplex PCR in a second round. MiXCR was run by TCRdb on the multiplex PCR reads, yielding one entry per CDR3 protein. Of under 800,000 distinct CDR3 sequences in the sample, about 20% were seen once. Sequencing was carried out using peripheral blood. These receptors came from a woman younger than 35 with stable Graves' hyperthyroidism. Some clones in this sample may be carry-over from other donors' samples.

This clonotype was picked up a small number of times. The chain joins TRBV7-6 to TRBJ2-2; D is perhaps TRBD1 (6 bases). The germline V and J ends were trimmed by 4 bases and 2 bases, with 14 bases remaining between them. This CDR3 is built from 16 residues. CDR1 and CDR2 from the germline V gene are SGHVS and FNYEAQ. CDR3 amino acids: CASSWGPKGNTGELFF. The CDR3 DNA reads as TGTGCCAGCAGCTGGGGGCCGAAGGGAAACACCGGGGAGCTGTTTTTT.

This chain's CDR3 is CAISEDRGPQETQYF. For the CDR3, the DNA is TGTGCCATCAGTGAGGACAGGGGGCCTCAAGAGACCCAGTACTTC. This chain joins TRBV10-3 and TRBJ2-5; 10 positions agree with TRBD1. Unmatched junction bases numbered 2, after V lost 2 bases and J lost 2 bases. Germline-derived CDR1 and CDR2 are ENHRY and SYGVKD. This CDR3 has 15 amino acids.

This clonotype has more than one count but fewer than ten. V and J are TRBV30 and TRBJ2-7; TRBD1 agrees at 8 bases. The CDR3 runs to 12 residues. CDR1 is GTSNPN and CDR2 is SVGIG in the germline V gene (reference sequence). After removal of 8 bases from V and 2 bases from J, the junction contained 5 bases not matched to a gene. This CDR3 reads CAGGTGAYEQYF. As DNA, the CDR3 is TGTGCCGGGGGGACAGGAGCCTACGAGCAGTACTTC. The full variable domain, rest sourced from reference TRBV30 and TRBJ2-7, is SQTIHQWPATLVQPVGSPLSLECTVEGTSNPNLYWYRQAAGRGLQLLFYSVGIGQISSEVPQNLSASRPQDRQFILSSKKLLLSDSGFYLCAGGTGAYEQYFGPGTRLTVT.

This clonotype was detected many times. One end of the junction fails to match germline, which may point to a read error. This chain uses TRBV6-2 or TRBV6-3 with TRBJ2-6; D is unclear. The CDR3 spans 15 residues. Germline V gene sequence: CDR1 MNHEY, CDR2 SVGEGT. CDR3 DNA sequence: TGTACCAGCAGCGACACGGGTTCTGGGGCCAACGTCCTGACTTTC. It translates to CTSSDTGSGANVLTF.

Many counts were recorded for this clonotype. The junction departs from germline at one end; a sequencing error may be responsible. The chain uses TRBV12-3 or TRBV12-4 and TRBJ2-2, with no clear D. CDR3 length: 14 amino acids. CDR3 in DNA: TGTGCCGGCAGCCGATCTTATTCGGGCGGGGAGCTGTTTTTT. It codes for CAGSRSYSGGELFF.

This clonotype was counted at least ten times. V is TRBV3-1 and J is TRBJ1-1, with 9 bases that match TRBD1. CDR3 length: 13 amino acids. Germline-derived CDR1 and CDR2 are LGHDT and YNNKEL (reference sequence). V was pared by 2 bases and J by 11 bases, with 6 bases of the junction left unmatched. The CDR3 region is CASSQRTGEHAFF. CDR3 nucleotides: TGTGCCAGCAGCCAACGGACAGGGGAACACGCTTTCTTT. Full variable domain (missing parts from reference TRBV3-1 and TRBJ1-1): DTAVSQTPKYLVTQMGNDKSIKCEQNLGHDTMYWYKQDSKKFLKIMFSYNNKELIINETVPNRFSPKSPDKAHLNLHINSLELGDSAVYFCASSQRTGEHAFFGQGTRLTVV.

This chain uses TRBV7-2 with TRBJ1-1; D is unclear. This CDR3 contains 14 residues. In germline, CDR1 is SGHTA, CDR2 FQGNSA. Trimming left V 1 base short and J 2 bases short, with 8 bases between. The CDR3, as DNA: TGTGCCAGCAGCTTAGAAATGGAAAACACTGAAGCTTTCTTT. Protein sequence: CASSLEMENTEAFF.

With regard to this clonotype: One end of the junction fails to match germline, which may point to a read error. The rearrangement links TRBV2 to TRBJ1-1; perhaps TRBD1 as D (6 bases). The CDR3 consists of 13 residues. Germline V gene data show CDR1 as SNHLY and CDR2 as FYNNEI. This chain's CDR3 is CASSEGGRTEAFF. The CDR3 DNA reads as TGTGCCAGCAGCGAAGGGGGGCGCACTGAAGCTTTCTTT.

V and J are TRBV12-5 and TRBJ2-7; D might be TRBD2 (7 bases). This CDR3 comprises 13 residues. Trimming pared 8 bases from V and 1 base from J, leaving 12 bases between. CDR1 is LGHNT and CDR2 is FRNRAP in the germline V gene. The CDR3: CASSGGESYEQYF. In DNA, the CDR3 is TGTGCTAGTTCGGGGGGCGAGTCCTACGAGCAGTACTTC.

The V gene is TRBV28, the J gene TRBJ1-5; D perhaps matches TRBD1 (6 bases). V lost 6 bases and J lost 4, with 16 bases in between. The germline CDR1 and CDR2 sequences are MDHEN and SYDVKM. The CDR3 is 15 amino acids. The CDR3 nucleotides read TGTGCCAGCAGGGGGGACGGGGGCCATAATCAGCCCCAGCATTTT. It codes for CASRGDGGHNQPQHF.

This clonotype was recorded at least ten times. The chain joins TRBV6-5 to TRBJ2-7, with 7 bases fitting TRBD1. The CDR3 loop spans 16 amino acids. Germline V gene sequence: CDR1 MNHEY, CDR2 SVGAGI. V was pared by 0 bases and J by 1 base, with 6 bases of the junction left unmatched. The CDR3 region has the DNA TGTGCCAGCAGTTACTCCCGGGACAGAGGGTCCTACGAGCAGTACTTC. It specifies CASSYSRDRGSYEQYF.